The 29 T cell receptor beta chains given below trace back to one sample, sequenced in a study of vaccination and CD4 T cells after COVID-19. Their specific antigens are unknown. Treatment described: approximately nine-day PBMC culture with coronavirus spike peptide pools or control peptides (ViraFEST assay). An Oncomine TCR Beta short-read assay was used to sequence the DNA from cultured CD4+ T cells. Via MiXCR, TCRdb re-called the PCR reads, giving one row per CDR3 protein. This sample carries tens of thousands of distinct CDR3 sequences, approximately 62% of them seen once, and the ten largest clones take roughly 3.5%. Sequenced material: CD4+ T cells from blood, cultured in vitro. The receptors shown here come from a human donor who had recovered from COVID-19.

A note on this clonotype: At one end, the junction sequence differs from germline, possibly due to a read error. This chain's CDR3 is CAISEDRGGDTQYF. The CDR3 DNA sequence: TGTGCCATCAGTGAGGACAGGGGGGGAGATACGCAGTATTTT. The chain couples TRBV6-1 to TRBJ2-3, with 10 nucleotides matching TRBD1. From germline, CDR1 is MNHNS and CDR2 SASEGT. CDR3 length: 14 amino acids.

This chain joins TRBV20-1 and TRBJ2-3, with D perhaps TRBD2 (7 bases). Germline V gene sequence: CDR1 DFQATT, CDR2 SNEGSKA (reference sequence). V was cut by 5 bases and J by 6 bases, with 18 bases left in between. The CDR3 contains 14 residues. CDR3 sequence (DNA): TGCAGTGCTCCCAGGGGAGGGCGGGTCGATACGCAGTATTTT. Its protein product is CSAPRGGRVDTQYF.

This clonotype was detected only a few times. V and J are TRBV24-1 and TRBJ1-5; D might be TRBD1 (5 bases). This CDR3 is built from 17 residues. V was clipped by 3 bases and J by 0 bases, with 14 bases between them. Germline V CDR1 and CDR2: KGHDR, SFDVKD. This chain's CDR3 is CATSDGRGADSNQPQHF. The DNA for the CDR3 is TGTGCCACCAGTGATGGTAGGGGCGCGGATAGCAATCAGCCCCAGCATTTT.

V is TRBV6-4 and J is TRBJ2-7; unclear D gene. Trimming cost V 10 bases and J 1 base, with 11 bases left between them. The CDR3 runs 12 residues. Germline CDR1 and CDR2: MRHNA and SNTAGT. The CDR3 protein is CAKADGSYEQYF. DNA of the CDR3: TGTGCCAAAGCAGATGGTTCCTACGAGCAGTACTTC.

The chain combines TRBV30 with TRBJ2-5; either TRBD1 or TRBD2 may fit D (5 bases each). Germline-derived CDR1 and CDR2 are GTSNPN and SVGIG (reference sequence). This CDR3 is 15 amino acids long. Trimming pared 0 bases from V and 1 base from J, leaving 12 bases between. Written as DNA, the CDR3 is TGTGCCTGGAGTGTAACCGGGACGCTCCAAGAGACCCAGTACTTC. This translates into CAWSVTGTLQETQYF. The full variable domain, in which reference TRBV30 and TRBJ2-5 provide the parts outside the CDR3, is SQTIHQWPATLVQPVGSPLSLECTVEGTSNPNLYWYRQAAGRGLQLLFYSVGIGQISSEVPQNLSASRPQDRQFILSSKKLLLSDSGFYLCAWSVTGTLQETQYFGPGTRLLVL.

This clonotype was counted only a few times. The chain is built from TRBV11-2 and TRBJ1-2; D unresolved. The CDR3 is 14 amino acids. Germline CDR1 reads SGHAT; CDR2 reads FQNNGV. Trimming left V 3 bases short and J 0 bases short, with 8 bases between. The CDR3 sequence: CASSLGAANYGYTF. CDR3 bases: TGTGCCAGCAGCTTGGGCGCGGCTAACTATGGCTACACCTTC.

This clonotype was seen only a few times. The J gene is TRBJ1-5, the V gene TRBV2; D not certain. The CDR3 runs to 15 residues. Trimming removed 6 bases at V and 5 bases at J, with 17 bases between. CDR1 is SNHLY, CDR2 FYNNEI, per germline. CDR3 loop: CASREGRPGDQPQHF. The CDR3 region has the DNA TGTGCCAGCAGGGAGGGCAGACCCGGGGATCAGCCCCAGCATTTT. The entire variable domain, with the rest obtained from reference TRBV2 and TRBJ1-5, is as follows: EPEVTQTPSHQVTQMGQEVILRCVPISNHLYFYWYRQILGQKVEFLVSFYNNEISEKSEIFDDQFSVERPDGSNFTLKIRSTKLEDSAMYFCASREGRPGDQPQHFGDGTRLSIL.

J is TRBJ2-5 and V is TRBV7-3; D is undetermined. There are 13 residues in the CDR3. Germline loops: CDR1 SGHTA, CDR2 FQGTGA. The V gene lost 2 bases and the J gene lost 0 bases, with 4 bases spanning the gap. CDR3 bases: TGTGCCAGCAGCTTAGGGTACCAAGAGACCCAGTACTTC. Translation gives CASSLGYQETQYF.

This clonotype showed up just a few times. This chain uses TRBV20-1 with TRBJ1-1, with D possibly TRBD1 on 5 matching bases. Germline assignment: CDR1 DFQATT and CDR2 SNEGSKA (reference sequence). This CDR3 is built from 14 residues. Deletions cut 1 base from V and 10 bases from J, with 19 bases between. This CDR3 is CSARGTTGLYGAFF. As DNA, the CDR3 is TGCAGTGCTAGAGGGACTACAGGTTTATATGGAGCTTTCTTT.

V and J are TRBV20-1 and TRBJ1-5; D is possibly TRBD1 (6 bases). The CDR3 extends over 11 amino acids. The V gene lost 4 bases and the J gene lost 5 bases, with 6 bases spanning the gap. CDR1 and CDR2 (germline): DFQATT, SNEGSKA (reference sequence). The CDR3 DNA reads TGCAGTGCTAAGGGGGATCAGCCCCAGCATTTT. This codes for CSAKGDQPQHF.

This clonotype has a single count. CDR3 bases: TGTGCCAGCAGCCCGGGACATACCTCCTACGAGCAGTACTTC. Translation: CASSPGHTSYEQYF. This chain uses TRBV7-2 with TRBJ2-7; weak D call: TRBD1 (6 bases). The CDR3 is 14 residues long. V was clipped by 5 bases and J by 0 bases, with 11 bases between them. The germline V gene has CDR1 SGHTA and CDR2 FQGNSA.

This clonotype has more than one count but fewer than ten. The chain recombines TRBV6-1 with TRBJ2-3; 8 bases are shared with TRBD1. Germline loops: CDR1 MNHNS, CDR2 SASEGT. V shed 4 bases, J shed 4 bases, and the junction held 4 bases outside the gene matches. This CDR3 region has 14 residues. The CDR3, as DNA: TGTGCCAGCAGTGGGCAGACAGGGGCAGATACGCAGTATTTT. This translates into CASSGQTGADTQYF.

This chain connects TRBV20-1 to TRBJ2-5; D may match TRBD1 or TRBD2 (6 bases each). The germline V gene encodes CDR1 DFQATT and CDR2 SNEGSKA (reference sequence). Between the trimmed V and J ends, which lost 8 bases and 5 bases, there was a span of 24 bases. This CDR3 spans 15 amino acids. This chain's CDR3 is CSSSSRTQGGETQYF. DNA for the CDR3: TGCAGTTCTTCCTCTCGGACTCAAGGGGGGGAGACCCAGTACTTC.

This clonotype was counted once. The rearrangement links TRBV6-1 to TRBJ1-3; TRBD1 might be the D (6 bases). This CDR3 is 14 amino acids long. Trimming stripped 10 bases from V and 0 bases from J, with 13 bases between. The germline V gene encodes CDR1 MNHNS and CDR2 SASEGT. The CDR3 region has the DNA TGTGCCACCTCAAGGGGGGGCTCTGGAAACACCATATATTTT. This gives the protein CATSRGGSGNTIYF.

This clonotype was recorded a few times. This rearrangement joins TRBV7-9 to TRBJ1-2; no clear D gene. V shed 5 bases and J shed 4 bases, with 11 bases lying between them. Germline V gene sequence: CDR1 SEHNR, CDR2 FQNEAQ (reference sequence). The CDR3 runs 13 residues. CDR3 protein: CASSPDRGYGYTF. The CDR3 DNA follows: TGTGCCAGCAGCCCTGATCGGGGCTATGGCTACACCTTC. Together with reference TRBV7-9 and TRBJ1-2, the CDR3 gives the full variable domain: DTGVSQNPRHKITKRGQNVTFRCDPISEHNRLYWYRQTLGQGPEFLTYFQNEAQLEKSRLLSDRFSAERPKGSFSTLEIQRTEQGDSAMYLCASSPDRGYGYTFGSGTRLTVV.

The chain links TRBV7-2 to TRBJ1-6; D not certain. Germline V lookup: CDR1 SGHTA, CDR2 FQGNSA. CDR3 size: 15 residues. The ends were cut back, 4 bases at V and 7 bases at J, with 14 bases in the middle. The CDR3 nucleotides read TGTGCCAGCAGCTCGGCCCCCTCACGCAATTCACCCCTCCACTTT. Amino acid sequence: CASSSAPSRNSPLHF.

This clonotype was observed a few times. The V and J genes are TRBV7-6 and TRBJ1-1; D gene ambiguous. The CDR3 is 11 amino acids. Germline-derived CDR1 and CDR2 are SGHVS and FNYEAQ. The V end lost 5 bases, the J end lost 6 bases, and 7 bases lay between the germline ends. The CDR3 nucleotides are TGTGCCAGCAGCGGAGCGGCTGAAGCTTTCTTT. Its protein product is CASSGAAEAFF.

The gene calls are TRBV4-1 and TRBJ1-5, with D perhaps matching TRBD1 (5 bases). The CDR3 contains 19 residues. The germline gives CDR1 MGHRA, CDR2 YSYEKL. The V end lost 4 bases, the J end lost 0 bases, and 22 bases lay between the germline ends. The CDR3 spells CASSLHGGSTGVSNQPQHF. CDR3 nucleotides: TGCGCCAGCAGCCTCCATGGGGGTAGTACGGGAGTTAGCAATCAGCCCCAGCATTTT.

This clonotype was seen only once. CDR3: CASSYGTGRAQPQHF. As DNA, the CDR3 is TGTGCCAGCAGTTACGGGACAGGGAGAGCTCAGCCCCAGCATTTT. This rearrangement joins TRBV6-5 to TRBJ1-5, with 9 bases lining up with TRBD1. The CDR3 extends over 15 amino acids. Trimming at V came to 2 bases and at J to 6 bases, leaving 5 bases not matched to a gene. Germline V gives CDR1 MNHEY, CDR2 SVGAGI.

The chain employs TRBV20-1 and TRBJ1-3, with D perhaps matching TRBD1 (5 bases). The germline V gene encodes CDR1 DFQATT and CDR2 SNEGSKA (reference sequence). The length of the CDR3 is 17 residues. The V gene lost 0 bases and the J gene lost 2 bases, with 17 bases spanning the gap. CDR3: CSARDRSGGSAGNTIYF. CDR3 DNA sequence: TGCAGTGCTAGAGATAGGTCGGGGGGTTCGGCTGGAAACACCATATATTTT.

The chain carries TRBV11-1 and TRBJ2-3, with 8 bases identical to TRBD2. This CDR3 has 15 residues. Germline V gives CDR1 SGHAT, CDR2 FQDESV (reference sequence). The J segment lost 4 bases and the V segment lost 4 bases, leaving 7 bases of the junction unmatched. CDR3 loop: CASSSAGVYADTQYF. CDR3 nucleotides: TGTGCCAGCAGCTCAGCGGGAGTATACGCAGATACGCAGTATTTT.

The chain recombines TRBV7-2 with TRBJ1-2; weak D call: TRBD1 (5 bases). The V gene's germline CDR1 is SGHTA and CDR2 FQGNSA. CDR3 length: 14 residues. V lost 5 bases and J lost 2, with 12 bases in between. As DNA, the CDR3 is TGTGCCAGCAGCCCGCGACAGACCAACTATGGCTACACCTTC. Protein sequence: CASSPRQTNYGYTF.

This clonotype was found a few times. The chain combines TRBV7-2 with TRBJ2-3, with 7 positions matching TRBD2. Germline V lookup: CDR1 SGHTA, CDR2 FQGNSA. The CDR3 is 15 residues long. V shed 5 bases, J shed 9 bases, and the junction held 14 bases outside the gene matches. The CDR3 loop is CASSIGLGGSGTQYF. As DNA, the CDR3 is TGTGCCAGCAGCATAGGACTAGGAGGGTCCGGGACGCAGTATTTT.

The rearrangement uses TRBV7-9 and TRBJ1-1; D may be TRBD1 (5 bases). The CDR3 is 14 residues long. Germline loops: CDR1 SEHNR, CDR2 FQNEAQ (reference sequence). V was shortened by 3 bases and J by 2 bases, with 10 bases between the two germline ends. CDR3 sequence (DNA): TGTGCCAGCAGCTTCCCGGGGCTAAACACTGAAGCTTTCTTT. Protein: CASSFPGLNTEAFF.

The chain joins TRBV20-1 to TRBJ2-3; 11 bases fit TRBD2. The V and J ends lost 5 bases and 5 bases, in that order; junction bases with no gene match: 15. Germline V gene sequence: CDR1 DFQATT, CDR2 SNEGSKA (reference sequence). The CDR3 length is 17 residues. The CDR3 protein is CSALTDNSGGAGDTQYF. DNA of the CDR3: TGCAGTGCTCTCACCGACAATAGCGGGGGGGCGGGAGATACGCAGTATTTT.

This rearrangement joins TRBV7-9 to TRBJ1-3; D gene unclear. The V end was cut by 1 base, the J end by 3 bases, with 10 bases between. Per the germline V gene, CDR1 is SEHNR and CDR2 is FQNEAQ (reference sequence). The CDR3 has 15 residues. Here the CDR3 DNA reads TGTGCCAGCAGCTTAGAAGGTCAGAATGGAAACACCATATATTTT. Its protein product is CASSLEGQNGNTIYF.

The CDR3 spells CASSLVPYDLMSSYNSPLHF. In DNA form, the CDR3 reads TGTGCCAGCAGCTTAGTACCCTACGACCTTATGAGCTCCTATAATTCACCCCTCCACTTT. The chain employs TRBV7-2 and TRBJ1-6; the D is unclear. This CDR3 comprises 20 residues. Germline V gene sequence: CDR1 SGHTA, CDR2 FQGNSA. Trimming took off 1 base at V and 0 bases at J, with 19 bases between the two ends.

This clonotype has only a few counts. The V call is TRBV24-1, the J call TRBJ2-6; no definite D call. CDR1 and CDR2 from the germline V gene are KGHDR and SFDVKD. Trimming took off 6 bases at V and 0 bases at J, with 11 bases between the two ends. This CDR3 has 16 residues. The CDR3 DNA sequence: TGTGCCACCAGTCATACACGGTCCTCTGGGGCCAACGTCCTGACTTTC. Translation gives CATSHTRSSGANVLTF.

The CDR3 protein is CASSTRDNTGYEQYF. Written as DNA, the CDR3 is TGTGCCAGCAGCACCCGGGACAACACGGGATACGAGCAGTACTTC. V gene TRBV27 combines with J gene TRBJ2-7; a weak D match, TRBD1 (6 bases). CDR3 length: 15 residues. Per the germline V gene, CDR1 is MNHEY and CDR2 is SMNVEV (reference sequence). V dropped 6 bases and J dropped 4 bases, with 19 bases sitting between them.